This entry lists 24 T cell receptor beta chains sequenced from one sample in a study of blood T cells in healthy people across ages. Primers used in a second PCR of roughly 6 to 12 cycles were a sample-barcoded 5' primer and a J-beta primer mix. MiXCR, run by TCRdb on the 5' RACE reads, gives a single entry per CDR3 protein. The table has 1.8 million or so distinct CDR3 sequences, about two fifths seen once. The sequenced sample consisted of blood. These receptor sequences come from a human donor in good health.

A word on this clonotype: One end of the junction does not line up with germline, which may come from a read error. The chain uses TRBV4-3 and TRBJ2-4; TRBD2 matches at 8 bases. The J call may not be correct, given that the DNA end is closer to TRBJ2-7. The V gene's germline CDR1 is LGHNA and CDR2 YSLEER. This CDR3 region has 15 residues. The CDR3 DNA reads TGCGCCTGCAGCCAAGATCGGCGGGGGGCCTACGAGCAGTACTTC. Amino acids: CACSQDRRGAYEQYF.

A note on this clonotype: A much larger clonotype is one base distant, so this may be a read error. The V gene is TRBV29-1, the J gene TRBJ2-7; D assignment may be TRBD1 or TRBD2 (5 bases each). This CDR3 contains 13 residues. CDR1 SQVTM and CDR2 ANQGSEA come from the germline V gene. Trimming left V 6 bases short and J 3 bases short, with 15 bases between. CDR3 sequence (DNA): TGCAGCGTCGCCCCGGGACGGGGCTACGAGCAGTACTTC. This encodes CSVAPGRGYEQYF.

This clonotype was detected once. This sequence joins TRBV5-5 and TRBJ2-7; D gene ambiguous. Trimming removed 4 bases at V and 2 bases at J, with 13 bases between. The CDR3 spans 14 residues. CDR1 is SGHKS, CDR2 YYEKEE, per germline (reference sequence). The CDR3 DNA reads TGTGCCAGCAGCGCCTCGCATGGAGCCTACGAGCAGTACTTC. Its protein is CASSASHGAYEQYF. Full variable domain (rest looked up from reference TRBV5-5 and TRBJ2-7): DAGVTQSPTHLIKTRGQQVTLRCSPISGHKSVSWYQQVLGQGPQFIFQYYEKEERGRGNFPDRFSARQFPNYSSELNVNALLLGDSALYLCASSASHGAYEQYFGPGTRLTVT.

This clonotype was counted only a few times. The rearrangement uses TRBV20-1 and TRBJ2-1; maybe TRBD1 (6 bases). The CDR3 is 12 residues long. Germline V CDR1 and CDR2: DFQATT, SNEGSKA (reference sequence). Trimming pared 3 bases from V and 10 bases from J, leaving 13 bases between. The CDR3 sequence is CSASWGRPEQFF. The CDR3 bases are TGCAGTGCTAGCTGGGGGCGACCGGAGCAGTTCTTC.

CDR3 coding DNA: TGTGCCAGCAGCGTAGTTTACGGGACATCGAACACCGGGGAGCTGTTTTTT. Protein sequence: CASSVVYGTSNTGELFF. The chain has TRBV9 and TRBJ2-2; the D gene is possibly TRBD1 (6 bases). The CDR3 runs 17 residues. From germline, CDR1 is SGDLS and CDR2 YYNGEE. V was clipped by 0 bases and J by 0 bases, with 12 bases between them.

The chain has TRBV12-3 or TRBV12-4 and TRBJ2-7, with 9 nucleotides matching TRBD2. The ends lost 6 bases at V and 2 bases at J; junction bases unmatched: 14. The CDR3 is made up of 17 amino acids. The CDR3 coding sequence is TGTGCCAGCAGCTTTGAAGCGGGGGGAAATCAGGCCTACGAGCAGTACTTC. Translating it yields CASSFEAGGNQAYEQYF.

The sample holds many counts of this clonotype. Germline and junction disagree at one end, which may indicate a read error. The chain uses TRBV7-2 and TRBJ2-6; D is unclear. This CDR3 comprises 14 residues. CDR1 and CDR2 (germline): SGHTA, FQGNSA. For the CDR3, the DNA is TGCGCCAGCAGCCAAACCTCTGGGGCCAACGTCCTGACTTTC. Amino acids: CASSQTSGANVLTF.

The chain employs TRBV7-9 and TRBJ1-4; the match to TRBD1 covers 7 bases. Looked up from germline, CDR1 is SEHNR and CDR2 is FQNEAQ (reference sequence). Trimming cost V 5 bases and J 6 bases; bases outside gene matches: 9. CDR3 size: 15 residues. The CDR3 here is CASSHSRDRDEKLFF. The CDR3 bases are TGTGCCAGCAGCCATAGCCGGGACAGAGATGAAAAACTGTTTTTT.

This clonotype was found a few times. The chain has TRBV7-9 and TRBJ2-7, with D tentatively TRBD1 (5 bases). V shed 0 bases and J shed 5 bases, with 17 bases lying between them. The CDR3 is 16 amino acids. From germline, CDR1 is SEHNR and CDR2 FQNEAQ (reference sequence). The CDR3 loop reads CASSLALSQGRDEQYF. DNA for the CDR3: TGTGCCAGCAGCTTAGCGCTATCGCAGGGCCGGGACGAGCAGTACTTC.

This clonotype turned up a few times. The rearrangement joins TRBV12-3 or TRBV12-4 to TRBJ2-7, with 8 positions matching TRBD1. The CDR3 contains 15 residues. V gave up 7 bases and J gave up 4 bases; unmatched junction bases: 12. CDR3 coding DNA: TGTGCCAGCAAACTCCGACAGGGGCTGGGGTACGAGCAGTACTTC. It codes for CASKLRQGLGYEQYF.

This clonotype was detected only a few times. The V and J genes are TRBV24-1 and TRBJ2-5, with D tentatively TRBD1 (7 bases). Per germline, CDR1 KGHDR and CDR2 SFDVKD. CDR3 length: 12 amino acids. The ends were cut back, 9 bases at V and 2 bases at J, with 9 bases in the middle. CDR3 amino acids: CATSGGQETQYF. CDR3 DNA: TGTGCCACCTCAGGGGGGCAAGAGACCCAGTACTTC.

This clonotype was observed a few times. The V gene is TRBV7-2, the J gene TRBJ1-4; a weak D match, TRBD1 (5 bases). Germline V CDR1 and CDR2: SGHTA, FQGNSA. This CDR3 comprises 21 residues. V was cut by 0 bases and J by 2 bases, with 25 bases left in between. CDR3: CASSLAPHWGVRGMTNEKLFF. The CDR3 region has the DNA TGTGCCAGCAGCTTAGCTCCTCACTGGGGTGTGCGGGGGATGACTAATGAAAAACTGTTTTTT.

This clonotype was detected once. Here the CDR3 reads CASSDAGKGLSEQYV. CDR3 coding DNA: TGTGCCAGCAGCGATGCGGGGAAAGGACTATCTGAGCAGTACGTC. The chain has TRBV6-5 and TRBJ2-3, with a weak D call TRBD2 (6 bases). TRBJ2-7 explains the end of the DNA better; the J call may be wrong. Germline V gives CDR1 MNHEY, CDR2 SVGAGI. The CDR3 has 15 amino acids.

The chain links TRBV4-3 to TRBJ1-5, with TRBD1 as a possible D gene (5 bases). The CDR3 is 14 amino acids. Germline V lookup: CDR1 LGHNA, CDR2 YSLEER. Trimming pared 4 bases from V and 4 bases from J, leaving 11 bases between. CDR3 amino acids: CASSLGAWNQPQHF. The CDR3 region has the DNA TGCGCCAGCAGCCTCGGGGCATGGAATCAGCCCCAGCATTTT.

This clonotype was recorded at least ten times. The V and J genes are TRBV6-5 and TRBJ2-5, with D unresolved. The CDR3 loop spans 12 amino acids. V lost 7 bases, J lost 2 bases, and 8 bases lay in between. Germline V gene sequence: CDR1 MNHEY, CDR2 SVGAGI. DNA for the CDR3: TGTGCCAGCACAAACCGGCAAGAGACCCAGTACTTC. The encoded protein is CASTNRQETQYF.

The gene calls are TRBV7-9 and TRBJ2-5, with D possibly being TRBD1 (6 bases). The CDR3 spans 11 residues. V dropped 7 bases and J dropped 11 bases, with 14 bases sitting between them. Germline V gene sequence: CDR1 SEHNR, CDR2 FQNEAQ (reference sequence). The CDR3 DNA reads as TGTGCCAGCATCAGTGAGGGGGAGCAGTACTTC. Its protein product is CASISEGEQYF.

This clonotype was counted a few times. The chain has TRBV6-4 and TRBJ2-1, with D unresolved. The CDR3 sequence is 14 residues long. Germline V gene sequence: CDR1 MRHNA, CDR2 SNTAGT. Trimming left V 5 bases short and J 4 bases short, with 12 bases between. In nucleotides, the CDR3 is TGTGCCAGCAGTCGGAGAGGTGATTACAATGAGCAGTTCTTC. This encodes CASSRRGDYNEQFF.

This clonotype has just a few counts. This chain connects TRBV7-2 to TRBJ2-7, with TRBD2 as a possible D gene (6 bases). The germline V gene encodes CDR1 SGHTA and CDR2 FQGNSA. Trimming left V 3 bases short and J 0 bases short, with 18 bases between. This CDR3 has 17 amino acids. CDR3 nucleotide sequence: TGTGCCAGCAGCTTCCATAGCGGAGCCAGGGTCTCCTACGAGCAGTACTTC. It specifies CASSFHSGARVSYEQYF.

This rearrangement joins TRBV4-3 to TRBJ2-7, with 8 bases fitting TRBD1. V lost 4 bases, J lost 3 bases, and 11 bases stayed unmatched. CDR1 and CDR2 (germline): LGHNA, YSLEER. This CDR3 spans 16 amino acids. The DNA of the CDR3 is TGCGCCAGCAGCCTACGGTCCGGGACAGGTGACTACGAGCAGTACTTC. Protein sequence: CASSLRSGTGDYEQYF.

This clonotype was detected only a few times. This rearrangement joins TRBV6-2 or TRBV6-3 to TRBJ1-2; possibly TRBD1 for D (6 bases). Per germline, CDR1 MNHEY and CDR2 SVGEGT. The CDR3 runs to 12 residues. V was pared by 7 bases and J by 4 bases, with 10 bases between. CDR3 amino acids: CASTPQGYGYTF. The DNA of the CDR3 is TGTGCCAGCACCCCACAGGGCTATGGCTACACCTTC.

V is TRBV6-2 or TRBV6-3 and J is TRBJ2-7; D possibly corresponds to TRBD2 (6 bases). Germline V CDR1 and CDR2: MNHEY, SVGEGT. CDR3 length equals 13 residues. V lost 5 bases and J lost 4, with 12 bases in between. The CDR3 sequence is CASSDGSGYEQYF. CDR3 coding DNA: TGTGCCAGCAGTGACGGGAGCGGTTACGAGCAGTACTTC.

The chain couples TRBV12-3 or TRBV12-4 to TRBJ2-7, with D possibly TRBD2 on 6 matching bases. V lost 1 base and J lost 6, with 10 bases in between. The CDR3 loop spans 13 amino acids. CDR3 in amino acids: CASSLVGGIEQYF. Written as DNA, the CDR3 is TGTGCCAGCAGTTTAGTAGGCGGGATCGAGCAGTACTTC.

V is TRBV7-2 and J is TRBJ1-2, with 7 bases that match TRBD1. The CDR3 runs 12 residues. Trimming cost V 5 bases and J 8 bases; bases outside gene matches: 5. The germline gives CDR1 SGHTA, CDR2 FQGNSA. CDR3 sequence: CASSTGVGGYTF. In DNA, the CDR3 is TGTGCCAGCAGCACAGGGGTGGGCGGCTACACCTTC.

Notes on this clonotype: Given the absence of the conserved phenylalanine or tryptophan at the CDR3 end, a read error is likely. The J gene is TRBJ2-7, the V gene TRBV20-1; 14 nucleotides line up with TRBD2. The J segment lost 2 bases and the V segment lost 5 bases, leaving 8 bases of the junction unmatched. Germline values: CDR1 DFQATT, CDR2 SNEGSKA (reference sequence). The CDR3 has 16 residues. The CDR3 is CSASGLAGGNPYEQYC. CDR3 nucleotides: TGCAGTGCTTCCGGACTAGCGGGGGGCAACCCCTACGAGCAGTACTGC.